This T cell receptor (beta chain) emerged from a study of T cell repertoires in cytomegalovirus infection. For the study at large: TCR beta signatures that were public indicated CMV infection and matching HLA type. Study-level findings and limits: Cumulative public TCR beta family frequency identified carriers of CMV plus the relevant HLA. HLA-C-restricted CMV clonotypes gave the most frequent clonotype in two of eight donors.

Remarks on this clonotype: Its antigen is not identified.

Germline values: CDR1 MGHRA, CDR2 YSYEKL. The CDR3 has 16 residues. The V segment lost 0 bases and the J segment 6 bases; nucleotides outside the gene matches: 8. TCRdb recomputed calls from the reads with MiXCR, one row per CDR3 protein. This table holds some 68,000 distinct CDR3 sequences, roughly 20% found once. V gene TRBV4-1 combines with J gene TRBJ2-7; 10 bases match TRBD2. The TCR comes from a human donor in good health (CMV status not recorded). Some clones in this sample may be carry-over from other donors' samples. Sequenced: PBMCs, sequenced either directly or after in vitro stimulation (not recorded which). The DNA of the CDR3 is TGCGCCAGCAGCCAAGAATTCCGGACTAGCGGCGGCGAGCAGTACTTC. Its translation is CASSQEFRTSGGEQYF.